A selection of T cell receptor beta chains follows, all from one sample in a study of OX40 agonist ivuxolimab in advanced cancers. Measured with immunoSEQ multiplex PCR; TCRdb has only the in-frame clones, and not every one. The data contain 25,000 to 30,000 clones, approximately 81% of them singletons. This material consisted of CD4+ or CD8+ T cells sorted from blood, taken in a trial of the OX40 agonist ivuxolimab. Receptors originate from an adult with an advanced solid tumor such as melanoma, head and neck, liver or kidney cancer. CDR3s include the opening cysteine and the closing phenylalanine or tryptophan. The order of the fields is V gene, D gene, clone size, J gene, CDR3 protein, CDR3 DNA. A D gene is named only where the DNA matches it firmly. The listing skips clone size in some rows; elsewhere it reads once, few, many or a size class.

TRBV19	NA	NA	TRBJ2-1	CASSNIGGYSYNEQFF	TGTGCCAGTAGTAATATCGGGGGATACTCCTACAATGAGCAGTTCTTC
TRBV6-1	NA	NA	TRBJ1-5	CASREGGYQPQHF	TGTGCCAGCAGGGAGGGGGGGTATCAGCCCCAGCATTTT
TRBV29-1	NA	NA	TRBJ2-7	CSPPRAISGCEQYF	TGCAGCCCCCCCCGCGCTATTTCTGGCTGCGAGCAGTACTTC
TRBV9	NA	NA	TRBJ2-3	CASSVPDNTDTQYF	TGTGCCAGCAGCGTACCGGACAACACAGATACGCAGTATTTT
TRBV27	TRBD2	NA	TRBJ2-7	CASRITSGSTYEQYF	TGTGCCAGCAGGATAACTAGCGGGAGTACCTACGAGCAGTACTTC
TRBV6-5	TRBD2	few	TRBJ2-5	CASSLAGGLQETQYF	TGTGCCAGCAGCCTAGCGGGGGGACTCCAAGAGACCCAGTACTTC
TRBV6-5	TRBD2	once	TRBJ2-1	CASSYRASGNEQFF	TGTGCCAGCAGTTACAGGGCTAGCGGCAATGAGCAGTTCTTC
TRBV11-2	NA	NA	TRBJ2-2	CASSLVAGELFF	TGTGCCAGCAGCTTAGTCGCCGGGGAGCTGTTTTTT
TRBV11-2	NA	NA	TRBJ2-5	CASSLGAAQEETQYF	TGTGCCAGCAGCTTAGGGGCCGCACAGGAAGAGACCCAGTACTTC
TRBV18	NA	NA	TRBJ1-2	CASSSPGTNYGYTF	TGTGCCAGCTCCTCCCCAGGGACTAACTATGGCTACACCTTC
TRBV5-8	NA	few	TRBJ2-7	CASSPTQGSSYEQYF	TGTGCCAGCAGCCCCACCCAGGGGAGCTCCTACGAGCAGTACTTC
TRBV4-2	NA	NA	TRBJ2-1	CASSQDLRGDEQFF	TGTGCCAGCAGCCAAGATCTGAGGGGCGATGAGCAGTTCTTC
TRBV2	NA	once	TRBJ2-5	CASSEEGRRETQYF	TGTGCCAGCAGTGAAGAGGGGCGGAGGGAGACCCAGTACTTC
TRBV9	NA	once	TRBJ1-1	CASSVNVKGTNTEAFF	TGTGCCAGCAGCGTAAACGTGAAGGGAACGAACACTGAAGCTTTCTTT
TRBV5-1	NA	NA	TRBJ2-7	CASSLGTDSYEQYF	TGCGCCAGCAGCTTGGGGACGGACTCCTACGAGCAGTACTTC
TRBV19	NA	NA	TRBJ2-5	CASSIDGMGHF	TGTGCCAGTAGTATAGATGGGATGGGACACTTC
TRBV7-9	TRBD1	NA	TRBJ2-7	CASSSDPGQGLHEQYF	TGTGCCAGCAGCTCCGATCCGGGACAGGGGTTGCACGAGCAGTACTTC
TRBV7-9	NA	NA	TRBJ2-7	CASSPRDIYYEQYF	TGTGCCAGCAGCCCCCGGGACATATACTACGAGCAGTACTTC
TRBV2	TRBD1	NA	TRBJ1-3	CASGQGISGNTIYF	TGTGCCAGCGGACAGGGGATCTCTGGAAACACCATATATTTT
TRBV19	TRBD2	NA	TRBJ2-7	CASSSLGSGVRDEQYF	TGTGCCAGTAGTTCCCTGGGCAGCGGGGTCCGTGACGAGCAGTACTTC
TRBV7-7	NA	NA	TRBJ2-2	CASSLAVEGGTGELFF	TGTGCTAGCAGCTTAGCGGTTGAGGGCGGCACCGGGGAGCTGTTTTTT
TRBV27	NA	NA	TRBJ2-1	CASLSLRADSYNEQFF	TGTGCCAGCCTCTCACTCCGGGCGGACTCCTACAATGAGCAGTTCTTC
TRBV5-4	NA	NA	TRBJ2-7	CASSFWENEQYF	TGTGCCAGCAGCTTTTGGGAGAACGAGCAGTACTTC
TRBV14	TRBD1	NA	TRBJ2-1	CASSRWQGAREQFF	TGTGCCAGCAGCCGGTGGCAGGGGGCCCGGGAGCAGTTCTTC
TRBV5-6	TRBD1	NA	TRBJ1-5	CASSFYGDRGDQPQHF	TGTGCCAGCAGCTTTTATGGGGACAGGGGAGATCAGCCCCAGCATTTT
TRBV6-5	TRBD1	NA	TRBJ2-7	CASSQSTGGPYEQYF	TGTGCCAGCAGTCAGTCCACAGGGGGTCCCTACGAGCAGTACTTC
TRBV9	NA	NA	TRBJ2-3	CASSPWGGVSTDTQYF	TGTGCCAGCAGCCCATGGGGGGGCGTGAGCACAGATACGCAGTATTTT
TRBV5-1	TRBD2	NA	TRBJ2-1	CASSLAGREGYNEQFF	TGCGCCAGCAGCTTGGCCGGTCGGGAGGGGTACAATGAGCAGTTCTTC
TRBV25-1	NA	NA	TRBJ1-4	CASSEWERGEKLFF	TGTGCCAGCAGTGAATGGGAGCGGGGGGAAAAACTGTTTTTT
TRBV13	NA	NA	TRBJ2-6	CASRKRDSGANVLTF	TGTGCCAGCAGAAAAAGGGACTCTGGGGCCAACGTCCTGACTTTC
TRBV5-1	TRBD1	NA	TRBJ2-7	CASSSTGMWEQYF	TGCGCCAGCAGCTCGACAGGGATGTGGGAGCAGTACTTC